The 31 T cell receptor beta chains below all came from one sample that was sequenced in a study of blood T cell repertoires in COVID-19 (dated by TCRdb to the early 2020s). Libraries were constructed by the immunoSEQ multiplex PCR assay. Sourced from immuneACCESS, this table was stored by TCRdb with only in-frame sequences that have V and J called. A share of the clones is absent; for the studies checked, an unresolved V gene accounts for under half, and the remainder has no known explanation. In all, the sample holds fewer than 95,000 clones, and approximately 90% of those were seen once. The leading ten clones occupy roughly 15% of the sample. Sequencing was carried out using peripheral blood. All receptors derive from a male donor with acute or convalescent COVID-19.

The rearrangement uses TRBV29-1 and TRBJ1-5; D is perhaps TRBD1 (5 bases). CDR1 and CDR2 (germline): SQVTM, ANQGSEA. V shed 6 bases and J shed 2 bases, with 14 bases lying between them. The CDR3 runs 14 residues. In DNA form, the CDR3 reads TGCAGCGTCCCGGGGGGGAAGGGCAATCAGCCCCAGCATTTT. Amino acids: CSVPGGKGNQPQHF. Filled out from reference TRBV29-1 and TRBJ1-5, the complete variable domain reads SAVISQKPSRDICQRGTSLTIQCQVDSQVTMMFWYRQQPGQSLTLIATANQGSEATYESGFVIDKFPISRPNLTFSTLTVSNMSPEDSSIYLCSVPGGKGNQPQHFGDGTRLSIL.

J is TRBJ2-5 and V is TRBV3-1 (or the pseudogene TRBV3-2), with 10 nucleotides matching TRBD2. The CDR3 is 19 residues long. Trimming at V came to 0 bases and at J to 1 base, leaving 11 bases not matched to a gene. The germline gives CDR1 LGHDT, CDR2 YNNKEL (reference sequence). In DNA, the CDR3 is TGTGCCAGCAGCCAAGAAAGGGGGGATCTAGCGGGGGCCCAAGAGACCCAGTACTTC. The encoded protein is CASSQERGDLAGAQETQYF.

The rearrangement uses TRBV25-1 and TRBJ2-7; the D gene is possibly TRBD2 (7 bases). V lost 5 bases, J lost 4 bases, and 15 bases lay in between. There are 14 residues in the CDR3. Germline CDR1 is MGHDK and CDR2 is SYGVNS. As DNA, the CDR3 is TGTGCCAGCAGTCAGGAGGGGGGGCGATACGAGCAGTACTTC. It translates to CASSQEGGRYEQYF.

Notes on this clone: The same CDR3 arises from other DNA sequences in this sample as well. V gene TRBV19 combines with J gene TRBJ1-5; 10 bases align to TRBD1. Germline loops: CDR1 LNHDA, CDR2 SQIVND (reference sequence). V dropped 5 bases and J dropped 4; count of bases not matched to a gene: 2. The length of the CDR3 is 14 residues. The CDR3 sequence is CASSGQGGNQPQHF. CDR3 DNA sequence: TGTGCCAGTAGTGGACAGGGGGGTAATCAGCCCCAGCATTTT.

CDR3 coding DNA: TGTGCCAGCTCACCACCGGGAGGCACTGAAGCTTTCTTT. Amino acids: CASSPPGGTEAFF. The chain employs TRBV18 and TRBJ1-1; D not certain. Trimming pared 0 bases from V and 4 bases from J, leaving 6 bases between. Germline CDR1 and CDR2: KGHSH and LQKENI. This CDR3 spans 13 amino acids.

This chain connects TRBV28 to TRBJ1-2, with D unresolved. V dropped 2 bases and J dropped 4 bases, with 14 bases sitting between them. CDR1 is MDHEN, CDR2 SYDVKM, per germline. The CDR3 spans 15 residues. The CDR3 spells CASSLLLQVPYGYTF. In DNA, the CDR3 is TGTGCCAGCAGTTTACTCTTGCAGGTCCCCTATGGCTACACCTTC.

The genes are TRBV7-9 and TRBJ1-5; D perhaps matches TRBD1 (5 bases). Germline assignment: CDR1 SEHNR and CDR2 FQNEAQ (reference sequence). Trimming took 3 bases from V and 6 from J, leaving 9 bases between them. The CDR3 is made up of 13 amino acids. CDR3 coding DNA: TGTGCCAGCAGCTTCCAGGGCGGTCAGCCCCAGCATTTT. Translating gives CASSFQGGQPQHF.

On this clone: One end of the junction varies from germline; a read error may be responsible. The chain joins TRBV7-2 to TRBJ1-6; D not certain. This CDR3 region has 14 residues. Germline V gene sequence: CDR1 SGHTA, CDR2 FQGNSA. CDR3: CASSLARGTSPLHF. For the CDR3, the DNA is TGTGCCAGCAGCCTAGCGCGGGGAACTTCACCCCTCCACTTT.

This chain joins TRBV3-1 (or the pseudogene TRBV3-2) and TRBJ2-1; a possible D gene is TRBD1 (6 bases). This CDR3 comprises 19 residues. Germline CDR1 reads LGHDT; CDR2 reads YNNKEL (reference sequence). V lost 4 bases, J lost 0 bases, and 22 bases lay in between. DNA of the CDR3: TGTGCCAGCAGCCCCGGCACAGGGTTCGGGGTTAGCTCCTACAATGAGCAGTTCTTC. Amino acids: CASSPGTGFGVSSYNEQFF.

In nucleotides, the CDR3 is TGCGCCAGCAGCTGGGACACATCGGGCTACACCTTC. It codes for CASSWDTSGYTF. The chain joins TRBV5-1 to TRBJ1-2; tentative D call: TRBD1 (6 bases). There are 12 residues in the CDR3. Germline V gene sequence: CDR1 SGHRS, CDR2 YFSETQ. Deletions cut 3 bases from V and 8 bases from J, with 11 bases between.

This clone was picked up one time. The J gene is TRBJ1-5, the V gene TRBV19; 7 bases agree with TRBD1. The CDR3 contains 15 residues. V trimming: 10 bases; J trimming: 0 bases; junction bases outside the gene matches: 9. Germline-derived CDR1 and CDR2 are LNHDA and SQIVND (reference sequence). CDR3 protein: CATMGQTYSNQPQHF. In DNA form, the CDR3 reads TGTGCCACCATGGGACAGACCTATAGCAATCAGCCCCAGCATTTT.

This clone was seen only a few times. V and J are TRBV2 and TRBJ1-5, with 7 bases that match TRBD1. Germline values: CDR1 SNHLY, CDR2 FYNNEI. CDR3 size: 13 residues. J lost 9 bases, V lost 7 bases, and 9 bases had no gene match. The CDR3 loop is CASTESQGGPQHF. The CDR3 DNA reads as TGTGCCAGCACCGAGTCGCAGGGGGGGCCCCAGCATTTT.

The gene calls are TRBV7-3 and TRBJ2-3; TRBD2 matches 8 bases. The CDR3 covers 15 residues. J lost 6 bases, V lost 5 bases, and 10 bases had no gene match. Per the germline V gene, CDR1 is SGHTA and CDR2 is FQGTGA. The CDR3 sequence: CASSPATGGLDTQYF. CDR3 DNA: TGTGCCAGCAGCCCCGCCACGGGGGGGCTGGATACGCAGTATTTT.

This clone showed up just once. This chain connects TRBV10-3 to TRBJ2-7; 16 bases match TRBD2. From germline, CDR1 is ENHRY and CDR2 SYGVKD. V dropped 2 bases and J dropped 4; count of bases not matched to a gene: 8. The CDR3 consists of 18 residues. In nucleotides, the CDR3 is TGTGCCATCAGTGAGCAGGTGGGACTAGCGGGGGGGCCTTACGAGCAGTACTTC. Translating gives CAISEQVGLAGGPYEQYF.

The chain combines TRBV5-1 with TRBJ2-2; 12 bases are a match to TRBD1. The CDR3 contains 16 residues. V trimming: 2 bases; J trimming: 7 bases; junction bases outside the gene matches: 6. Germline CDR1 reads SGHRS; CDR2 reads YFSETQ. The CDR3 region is CASSFSGQGAFGELFF. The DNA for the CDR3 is TGCGCCAGCAGCTTTTCGGGACAGGGGGCGTTCGGGGAGCTGTTTTTT.

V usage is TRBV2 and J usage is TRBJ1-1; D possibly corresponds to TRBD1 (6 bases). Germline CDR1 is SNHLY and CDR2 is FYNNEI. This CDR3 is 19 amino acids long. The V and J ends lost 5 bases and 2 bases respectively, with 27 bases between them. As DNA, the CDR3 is TGTGCCAGCAGTTTTACCCCCCCAGGGGCCCCCAGACAAAACACTGAAGCTTTCTTT. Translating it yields CASSFTPPGAPRQNTEAFF.

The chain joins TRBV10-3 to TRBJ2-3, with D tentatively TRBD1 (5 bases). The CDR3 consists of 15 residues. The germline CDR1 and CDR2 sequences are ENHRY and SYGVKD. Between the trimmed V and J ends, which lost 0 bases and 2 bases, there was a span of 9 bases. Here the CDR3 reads CAISESGPDTDTQYF. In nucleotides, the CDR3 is TGTGCCATCAGTGAGTCGGGGCCAGACACAGATACGCAGTATTTT.

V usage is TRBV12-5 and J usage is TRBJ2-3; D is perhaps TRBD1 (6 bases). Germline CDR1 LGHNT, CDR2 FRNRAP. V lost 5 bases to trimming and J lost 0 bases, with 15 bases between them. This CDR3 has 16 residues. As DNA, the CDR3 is TGTGCTAGTGGTAGGGGGAGCAGTACCAGCACAGATACGCAGTATTTT. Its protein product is CASGRGSSTSTDTQYF.

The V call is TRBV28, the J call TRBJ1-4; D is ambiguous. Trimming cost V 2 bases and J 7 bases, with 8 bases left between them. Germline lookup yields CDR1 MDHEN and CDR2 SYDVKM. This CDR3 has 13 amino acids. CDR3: CASSLHGSEKLFF. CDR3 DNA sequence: TGTGCCAGCAGTTTACATGGGAGTGAAAAACTGTTTTTT.

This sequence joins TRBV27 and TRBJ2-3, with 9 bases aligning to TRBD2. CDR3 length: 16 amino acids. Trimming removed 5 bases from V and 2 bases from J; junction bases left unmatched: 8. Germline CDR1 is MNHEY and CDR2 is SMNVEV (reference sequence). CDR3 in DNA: TGTGCCAGCAGTCACCCGGGACTAGCTGTCACAGATACGCAGTATTTT. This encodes CASSHPGLAVTDTQYF.

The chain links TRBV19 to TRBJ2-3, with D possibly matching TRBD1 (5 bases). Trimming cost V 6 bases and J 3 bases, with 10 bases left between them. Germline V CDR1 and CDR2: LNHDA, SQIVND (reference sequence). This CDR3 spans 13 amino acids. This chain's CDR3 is CASSDRQTDTQYF. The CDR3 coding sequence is TGTGCCAGTAGCGACCGACAGACAGATACGCAGTATTTT.

The CDR3: CASSSIDRTNTGELFF. The CDR3 DNA follows: TGTGCCAGCAGCTCTATAGACAGGACGAACACCGGGGAGCTGTTTTTT. The chain links TRBV7-9 to TRBJ2-2; a weak D match, TRBD1 (6 bases). The V end lost 4 bases, the J end lost 0 bases, and 12 bases lay between the germline ends. The CDR3 consists of 16 residues. Germline V CDR1 and CDR2: SEHNR, FQNEAQ (reference sequence). The variable domain in full, completed from reference TRBV7-9 and TRBJ2-2, reads DTGVSQNPRHKITKRGQNVTFRCDPISEHNRLYWYRQTLGQGPEFLTYFQNEAQLEKSRLLSDRFSAERPKGSFSTLEIQRTEQGDSAMYLCASSSIDRTNTGELFFGEGSRLTVL.

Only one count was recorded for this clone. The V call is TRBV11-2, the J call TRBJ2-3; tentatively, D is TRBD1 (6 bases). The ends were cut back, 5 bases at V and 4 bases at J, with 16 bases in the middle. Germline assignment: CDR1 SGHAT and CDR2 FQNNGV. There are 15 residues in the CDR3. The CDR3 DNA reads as TGTGCCAGCAGCCCCACAGGGCTACGACCAGATACGCAGTATTTT. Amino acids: CASSPTGLRPDTQYF.

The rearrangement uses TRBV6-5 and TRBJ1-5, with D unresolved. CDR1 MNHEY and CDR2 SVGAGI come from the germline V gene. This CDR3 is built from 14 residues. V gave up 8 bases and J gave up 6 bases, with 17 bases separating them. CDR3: CASSSPTTSQPQHF. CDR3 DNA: TGTGCCAGCTCTTCGCCGACAACGAGTCAGCCCCAGCATTTT.

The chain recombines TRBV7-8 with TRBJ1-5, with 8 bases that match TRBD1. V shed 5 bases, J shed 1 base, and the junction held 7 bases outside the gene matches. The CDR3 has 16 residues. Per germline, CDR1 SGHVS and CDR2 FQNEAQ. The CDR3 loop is CASSQGAGISNQPQHF. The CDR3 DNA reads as TGTGCCAGCAGCCAGGGGGCGGGGATAAGCAATCAGCCCCAGCATTTT.

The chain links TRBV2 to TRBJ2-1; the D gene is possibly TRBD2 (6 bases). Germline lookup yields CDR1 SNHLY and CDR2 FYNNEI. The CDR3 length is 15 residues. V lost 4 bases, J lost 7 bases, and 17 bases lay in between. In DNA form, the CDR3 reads TGTGCCAGCAGTGGGGGCTACCGGGCGGGAAATGAGCAGTTCTTC. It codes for CASSGGYRAGNEQFF.

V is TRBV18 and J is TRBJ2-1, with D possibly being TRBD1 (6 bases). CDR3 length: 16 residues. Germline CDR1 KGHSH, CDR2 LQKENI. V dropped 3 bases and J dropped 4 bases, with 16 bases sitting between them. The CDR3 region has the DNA TGTGCCAGCTCACCCCAAAACAGGGCCCTATACAATGAGCAGTTCTTC. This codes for CASSPQNRALYNEQFF.

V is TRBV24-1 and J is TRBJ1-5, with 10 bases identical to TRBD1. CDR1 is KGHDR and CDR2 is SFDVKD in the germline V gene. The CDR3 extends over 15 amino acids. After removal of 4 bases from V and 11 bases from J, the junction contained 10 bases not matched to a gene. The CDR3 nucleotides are TGTGCCACCAGTGAACGAGGGACAGGGGACGCGGCCCAGCATTTT. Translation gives CATSERGTGDAAQHF.

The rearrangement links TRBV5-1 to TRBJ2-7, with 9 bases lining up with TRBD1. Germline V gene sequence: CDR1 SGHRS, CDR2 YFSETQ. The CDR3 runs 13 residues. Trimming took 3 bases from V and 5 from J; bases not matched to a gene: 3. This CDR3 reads CASSSTGGHEQYF. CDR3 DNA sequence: TGCGCCAGCAGCTCAACAGGGGGCCACGAGCAGTACTTC.

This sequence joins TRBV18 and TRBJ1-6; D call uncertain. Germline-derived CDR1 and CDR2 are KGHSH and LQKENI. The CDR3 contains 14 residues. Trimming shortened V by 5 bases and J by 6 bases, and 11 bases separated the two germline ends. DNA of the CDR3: TGTGCCAGCTCAGCAAGCGGGAGTAATTCACCCCTCCACTTT. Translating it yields CASSASGSNSPLHF. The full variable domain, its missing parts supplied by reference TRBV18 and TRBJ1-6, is NAGVMQNPRHLVRRRGQEARLRCSPMKGHSHVYWYRQLPEEGLKFMVYLQKENIIDESGMPKERFSAEFPKEGPSILRIQQVVRGDSAAYFCASSASGSNSPLHFGNGTRLTVT.

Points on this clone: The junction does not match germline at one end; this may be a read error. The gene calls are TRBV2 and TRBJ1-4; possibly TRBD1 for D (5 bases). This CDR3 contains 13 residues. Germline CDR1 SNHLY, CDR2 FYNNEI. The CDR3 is CASREDSPEKLFF. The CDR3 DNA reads TGTGCCAGCAGGGAAGACAGTCCCGAAAAACTGTTTTTT.